This T cell receptor (beta chain) was obtained from a study of neurological immune-mediated disorders (dated by TCRdb to the late 2010s). Background for the entire study: Peripheral blood TCR-beta repertoires from HTLV-I-associated myelopathy (HAM/TSP) patients, multiple sclerosis patients and healthy controls were compared by UMI-based sequencing. Longitudinal samples, technical triplicates and paired sorted CD4+ and CD8+ T-cell subsets, alongside PBMC samples, were included among the 106 TCR-beta libraries. Of the approximately 65 subjects in the cohort, about 14 were HAM/TSP patients, about 35 were multiple sclerosis patients, and some 20 were healthy controls. Each longitudinal HAM/TSP and healthy donor was sampled at 3 time-points spaced at roughly 3-40 month intervals. General findings and caveats noted by the study authors: The highest TCR clonal expansion was observed in HAM/TSP patients, whereas the lowest was observed in MS patients, even when compared with healthy controls. No identical CDR3 amino acid sequences were shared among expanded clones across subjects, suggesting private TCR-beta repertoires in all groups.

Here V drops 8 bases and J drops 1 base, and the junction holds 8 bases not matched to any gene. The germline V gene gives CDR1 as MNHNS and CDR2 as SASEGT. The CDR3, cysteine through phenylalanine, is 16 amino acids long. This entry keeps only the CDR3 DNA: 48 bases, framed from base 1. This clonotype was recorded at least ten times. Which antigen it targets is not known. Per-base qualities were not stored, and no clone one base away is much larger. cDNA was synthesized by template-switch 5'RACE using a primer with a 10-nucleotide random unique molecular identifier that tagged each TCR transcript. Each sequencing run produced over 180 million TCR-beta sequences covering 15-18 subjects. Total RNA was extracted with the RNeasy kit. TCR-beta VDJ regions were amplified with primers for the TCR constant region and the 5'RACE anchor, using the KAPA Real-time Library Amplification kit. A first PCR added sample indexes and Illumina adaptors, and a second PCR then raised library yield. After Ampure bead purification, the roughly 650 bp TCR product was size-selected on a 2% E-gel SizeSelection system. Library quality was checked on a Bioanalyzer, concentration was measured with Qubit, and libraries were quantified with the Kapa Library Quantification kit before pooling. An Illumina HiSeq 2500 sequenced the libraries paired-end 2 x 150 bp. To increase sequence diversity, roughly 23-30% phiX was spiked into each library pool. The study's own analysis went as follows. Quality-filtered reads were processed with the UMI-based MiGEC pipeline, and over 90% of raw TCR sequences were removed by the MiGEC pipeline during error correction. VDJ genes were aligned to IMGT germline references, and clonotypes were defined by unique CDR3 amino acid sequence plus V-J genes. Clonal expansion, Shannon diversity, and CDR3 relatedness (CalcPairwiseDistances, ClusterSamples) were evaluated with VDJtools, and phylogenetic trees were built with CLCbio workbench. A clone was classed as expanded if it had 8 or more unique UMIs, a cutoff based on coefficient-of-variation modelling across technical triplicates. TCRdb handled the public reads itself, with Q25 trimming in fastp and clone calling in MiXCR, and kept productive beta chains. One record per CDR3 amino acid sequence lists the most common genes and DNA. The authors' filters were not applied to this entry. Recorded for this sample are tens of thousands of distinct CDR3 sequences; about 8.9% of them occurred a single time. Under 15% of the sample belongs to the ten largest clones.

The time point label here, explained by the study, means: longitudinal time-point 2. Healthy controls were blood bank volunteers in Maryland, USA. For unsorted PBMC libraries, 2 million PBMCs were used after storage in RNAlater at -80 degrees C until RNA extraction. Peripheral blood was subjected to Ficoll-Hypaque density gradient centrifugation to isolate PBMCs, which were then cryopreserved in liquid nitrogen. This clonotype was obtained from a man aged 25 to 45 in good health. Sequencing input: PBMCs. Recombination joined TRBV6-1 with TRBJ2-2; TRBD1 agrees with 9 junctional bases. The sequenced DNA: TGTGCCAGCCGGACAGGGGAGAATTTGAACACCGGGGAGCTGTTTTTT. This is translated as CASRTGENLNTGELFF.